This T cell receptor beta chain was sequenced for a study of blood T cell repertoires in COVID-19. TCRdb keeps only in-frame clones here, not all; method: immunoSEQ multiplex PCR. Of about 180,000 clones listed, about 80% are singletons. This clone was picked up a small number of times. This CDR3 spans 13 amino acids. Trimming cost V 5 bases and J 4 bases, with 11 bases left between them. The V gene's germline CDR1 is MNHNY and CDR2 SVGAGI (reference sequence). Source material: peripheral blood. This receptor was taken from a human donor in a cohort sampled during active COVID-19. The chain recombines TRBV6-6 with TRBJ1-1, with TRBD1 as a possible D gene (6 bases). CDR3 sequence reads: CASSPGGATEAFF. CDR3 coding DNA: TGTGCCAGCAGTCCCGGGGGGGCCACTGAAGCTTTCTTT.